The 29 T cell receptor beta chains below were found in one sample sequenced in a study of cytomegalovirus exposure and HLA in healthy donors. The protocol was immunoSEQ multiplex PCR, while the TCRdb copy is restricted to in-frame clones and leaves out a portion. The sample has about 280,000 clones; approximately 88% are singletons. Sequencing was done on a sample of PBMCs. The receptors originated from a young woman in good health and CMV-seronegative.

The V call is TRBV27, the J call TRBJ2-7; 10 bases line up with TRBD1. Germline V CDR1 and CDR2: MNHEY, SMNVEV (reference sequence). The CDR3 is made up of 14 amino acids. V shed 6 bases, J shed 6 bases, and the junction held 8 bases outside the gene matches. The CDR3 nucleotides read TGTGCCAGCAGCCCACTGGACAGGGGGTCCGAGCAGTACTTC. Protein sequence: CASSPLDRGSEQYF.

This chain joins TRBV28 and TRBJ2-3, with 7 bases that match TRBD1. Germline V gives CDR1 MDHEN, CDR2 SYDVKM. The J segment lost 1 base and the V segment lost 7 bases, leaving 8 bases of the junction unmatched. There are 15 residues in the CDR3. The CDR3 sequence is CASNPRGSRTDTQYF. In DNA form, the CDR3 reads TGTGCCAGCAACCCCAGGGGGTCCCGCACAGATACGCAGTATTTT.

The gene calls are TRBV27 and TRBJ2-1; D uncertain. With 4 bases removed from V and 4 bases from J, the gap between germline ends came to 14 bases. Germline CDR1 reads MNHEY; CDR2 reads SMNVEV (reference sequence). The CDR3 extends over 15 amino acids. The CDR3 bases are TGTGCCAGCAGTTGGAGCGAGGAAGGATACAATGAGCAGTTCTTC. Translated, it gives CASSWSEEGYNEQFF.

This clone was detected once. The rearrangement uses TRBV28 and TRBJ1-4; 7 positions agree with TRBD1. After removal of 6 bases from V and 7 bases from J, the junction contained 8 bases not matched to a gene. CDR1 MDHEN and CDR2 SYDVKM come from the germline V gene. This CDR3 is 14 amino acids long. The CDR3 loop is CASRIQGKGEKLFF. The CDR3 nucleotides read TGTGCCAGCAGGATACAGGGGAAGGGTGAAAAACTGTTTTTT.

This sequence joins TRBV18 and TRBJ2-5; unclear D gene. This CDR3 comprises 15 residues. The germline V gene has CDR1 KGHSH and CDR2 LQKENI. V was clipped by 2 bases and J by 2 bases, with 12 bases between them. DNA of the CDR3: TGTGCCAGCTCACCAATTGGCGGAGCTCAAGAGACCCAGTACTTC. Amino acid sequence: CASSPIGGAQETQYF.

The DNA of the CDR3 is TGCGCCAGCAGTGATAGAAGTAGCGGGGCGCACACCGGGGAGCTGTTTTTT. Protein: CASSDRSSGAHTGELFF. V usage is TRBV10-2 and J usage is TRBJ2-2, with TRBD2 identical over 8 bases. The germline V gene has CDR1 WSHSY and CDR2 SAAADI. Germline trimming cut 3 bases from V and 3 bases from J; bases unmatched to any gene: 9. The CDR3 extends over 17 amino acids.

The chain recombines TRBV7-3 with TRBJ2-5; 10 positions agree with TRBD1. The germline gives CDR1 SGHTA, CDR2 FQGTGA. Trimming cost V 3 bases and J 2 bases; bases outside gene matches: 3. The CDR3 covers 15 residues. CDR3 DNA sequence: TGTGCCAGCAGCTTCGGACAGGGGGGGCAAGAGACCCAGTACTTC. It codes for CASSFGQGGQETQYF.

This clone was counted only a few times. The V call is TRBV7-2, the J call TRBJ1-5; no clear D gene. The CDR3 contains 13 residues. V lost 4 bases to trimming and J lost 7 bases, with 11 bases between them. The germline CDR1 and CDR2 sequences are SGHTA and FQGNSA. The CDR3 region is CASSSQDRQPQHF. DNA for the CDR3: TGTGCCAGCAGCTCCCAGGATCGGCAGCCCCAGCATTTT.

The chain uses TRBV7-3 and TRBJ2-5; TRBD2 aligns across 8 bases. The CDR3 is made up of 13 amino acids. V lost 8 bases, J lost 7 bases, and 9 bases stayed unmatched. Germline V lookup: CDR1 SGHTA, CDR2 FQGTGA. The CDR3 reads CASAPAGDGTQYF. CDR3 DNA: TGTGCCAGCGCTCCAGCGGGGGATGGGACCCAGTACTTC.

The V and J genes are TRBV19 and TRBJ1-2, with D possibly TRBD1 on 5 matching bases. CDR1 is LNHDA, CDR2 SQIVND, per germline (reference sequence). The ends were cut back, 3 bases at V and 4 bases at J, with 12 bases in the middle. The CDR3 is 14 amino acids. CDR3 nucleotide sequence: TGTGCCAGTAGTATGGTTGGGGACTCCTATGGCTACACCTTC. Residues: CASSMVGDSYGYTF.

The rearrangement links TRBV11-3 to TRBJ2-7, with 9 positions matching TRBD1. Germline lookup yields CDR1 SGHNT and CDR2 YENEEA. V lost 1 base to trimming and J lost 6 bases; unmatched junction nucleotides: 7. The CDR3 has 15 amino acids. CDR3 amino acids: CASSLGDRAGGEQYF. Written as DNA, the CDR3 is TGTGCCAGCAGCTTAGGGGACAGGGCTGGAGGCGAGCAGTACTTC.

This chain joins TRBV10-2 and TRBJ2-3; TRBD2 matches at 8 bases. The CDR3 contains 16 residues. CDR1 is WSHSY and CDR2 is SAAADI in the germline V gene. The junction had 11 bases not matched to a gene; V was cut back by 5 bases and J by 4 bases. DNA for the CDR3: TGCGCCAGCAGTTTACTTGCGGGAGGTGGTGCAGATACGCAGTATTTT. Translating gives CASSLLAGGGADTQYF.

The CDR3 DNA reads as TGTGCCAGCAGTTTAGAGCCTTTCCGGGGAGGTTCCGGGGCCAACGTCCTGACTTTC. It specifies CASSLEPFRGGSGANVLTF. The gene calls are TRBV28 and TRBJ2-6, with a tentative D call TRBD2 (6 bases). The germline CDR1 and CDR2 sequences are MDHEN and SYDVKM. V was trimmed by 2 bases and J by 4 bases, leaving 21 bases between them. This CDR3 is built from 19 residues. The full variable domain, with the rest looked up from reference TRBV28 and TRBJ2-6, is DVKVTQSSRYLVKRTGEKVFLECVQDMDHENMFWYRQDPGLGLRLIYFSYDVKMKEKGDIPEGYSVSREKKERFSLILESASTNQTSMYLCASSLEPFRGGSGANVLTFGAGSRLTVL.

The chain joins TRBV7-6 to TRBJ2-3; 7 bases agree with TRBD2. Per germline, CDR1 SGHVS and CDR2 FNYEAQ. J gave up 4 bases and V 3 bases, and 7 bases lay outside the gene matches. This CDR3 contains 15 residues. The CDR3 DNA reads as TGTGCCAGCAGCTTTTGGGAGGGCCTTGCAGATACGCAGTATTTT. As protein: CASSFWEGLADTQYF.

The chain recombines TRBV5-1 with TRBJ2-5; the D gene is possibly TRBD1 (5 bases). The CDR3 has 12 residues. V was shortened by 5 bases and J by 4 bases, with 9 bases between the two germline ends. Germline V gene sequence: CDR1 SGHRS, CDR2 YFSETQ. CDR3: CASSKGLETQYF. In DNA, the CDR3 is TGCGCCAGCAGTAAGGGGCTAGAGACCCAGTACTTC.

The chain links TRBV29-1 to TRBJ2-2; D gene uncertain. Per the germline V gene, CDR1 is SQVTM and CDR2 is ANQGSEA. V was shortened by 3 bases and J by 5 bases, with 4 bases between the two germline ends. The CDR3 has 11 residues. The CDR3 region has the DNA TGCAGCGTTGACTTGACCGGGGAGCTGTTTTTT. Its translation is CSVDLTGELFF.

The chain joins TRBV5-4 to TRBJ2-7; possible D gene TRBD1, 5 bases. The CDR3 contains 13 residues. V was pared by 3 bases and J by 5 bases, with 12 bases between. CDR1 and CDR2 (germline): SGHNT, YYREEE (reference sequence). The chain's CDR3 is CASSSTARDEQYF. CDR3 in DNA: TGTGCCAGCAGCTCGACAGCAAGAGACGAGCAGTACTTC.

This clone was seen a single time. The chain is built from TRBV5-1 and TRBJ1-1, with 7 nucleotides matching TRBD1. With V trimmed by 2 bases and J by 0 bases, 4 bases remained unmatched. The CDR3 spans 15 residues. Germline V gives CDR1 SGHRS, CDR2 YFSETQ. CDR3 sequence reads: CASSFTDRLNTEAFF. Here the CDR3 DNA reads TGCGCCAGCAGCTTTACGGACAGGTTGAACACTGAAGCTTTCTTT.

CDR3 DNA sequence: TGTGCTAGTGTTCCGGACTCGGCAGCCCTCTACGAGCAGTACTTC. It is translated as CASVPDSAALYEQYF. The genes are TRBV12-5 and TRBJ2-7, with D maybe TRBD2 (5 bases). Looked up from germline, CDR1 is LGHNT and CDR2 is FRNRAP. Trimming cost V 7 bases and J 3 bases, with 19 bases left between them. The CDR3 is made up of 15 amino acids. The full variable domain, completed using reference TRBV12-5 and TRBJ2-7, is DARVTQTPRHKVTEMGQEVTMRCQPILGHNTVFWYRQTMMQGLELLAYFRNRAPLDDSGMPKDRFSAEMPDATLATLKIQPSEPRDSAVYFCASVPDSAALYEQYFGPGTRLTVT.

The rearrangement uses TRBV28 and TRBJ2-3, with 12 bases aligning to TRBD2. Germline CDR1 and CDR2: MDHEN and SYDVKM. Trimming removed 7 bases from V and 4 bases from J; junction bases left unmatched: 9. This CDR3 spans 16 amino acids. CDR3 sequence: CASTFDLAGGPDTQYF. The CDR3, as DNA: TGTGCCAGCACGTTCGATCTAGCGGGAGGGCCAGATACGCAGTATTTT.

The DNA for the CDR3 is TGCGCCAGCAGCTCAGCGCGGGGAATGAGCTACGAGCAGTACTTC. Translated, it gives CASSSARGMSYEQYF. The chain combines TRBV5-1 with TRBJ2-7; possibly TRBD2 for D (6 bases). CDR3 length: 15 amino acids. Germline values: CDR1 SGHRS, CDR2 YFSETQ. The V end lost 3 bases, the J end lost 3 bases, and 16 bases lay between the germline ends.

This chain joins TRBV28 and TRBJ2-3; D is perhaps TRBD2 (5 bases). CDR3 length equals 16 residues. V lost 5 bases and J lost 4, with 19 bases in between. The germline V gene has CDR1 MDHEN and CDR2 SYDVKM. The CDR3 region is CASSTRTPLISDTQYF. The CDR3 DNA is TGTGCCAGCAGTACTAGGACTCCGTTAATCTCAGATACGCAGTATTTT. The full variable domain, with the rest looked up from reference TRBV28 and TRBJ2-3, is DVKVTQSSRYLVKRTGEKVFLECVQDMDHENMFWYRQDPGLGLRLIYFSYDVKMKEKGDIPEGYSVSREKKERFSLILESASTNQTSMYLCASSTRTPLISDTQYFGPGTRLTVL.

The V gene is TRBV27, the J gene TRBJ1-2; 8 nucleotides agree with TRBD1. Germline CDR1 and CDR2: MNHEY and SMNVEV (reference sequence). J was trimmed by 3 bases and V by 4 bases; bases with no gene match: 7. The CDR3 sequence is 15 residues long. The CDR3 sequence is CASSSQGGRDYGYTF. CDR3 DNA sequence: TGTGCCAGCAGTTCACAGGGGGGTCGGGACTATGGCTACACCTTC.

The CDR3 sequence is CASSHPGTAFYEQYF. CDR3 nucleotide sequence: TGTGCCAGCAGCCACCCAGGGACAGCCTTCTACGAGCAGTACTTC. The rearrangement uses TRBV11-2 and TRBJ2-7; TRBD1 agrees at 7 bases. The V gene end was trimmed by 5 bases and the J gene end by 3 bases; junction bases not matched to a gene: 10. Germline CDR1 and CDR2: SGHAT and FQNNGV. The CDR3 has 15 amino acids.

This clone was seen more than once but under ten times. The CDR3 spells CASSWRGVNSPLHF. The CDR3 DNA sequence: TGTGCCAGCAGTTGGCGGGGAGTGAATTCACCCCTCCACTTT. The gene calls are TRBV28 and TRBJ1-6; D is ambiguous. This CDR3 comprises 14 residues. Germline-derived CDR1 and CDR2 are MDHEN and SYDVKM. V lost 4 bases and J 7 bases, leaving 11 bases between the germline ends. The whole variable domain, remainder taken from reference TRBV28 and TRBJ1-6, is DVKVTQSSRYLVKRTGEKVFLECVQDMDHENMFWYRQDPGLGLRLIYFSYDVKMKEKGDIPEGYSVSREKKERFSLILESASTNQTSMYLCASSWRGVNSPLHFGNGTRLTVT.

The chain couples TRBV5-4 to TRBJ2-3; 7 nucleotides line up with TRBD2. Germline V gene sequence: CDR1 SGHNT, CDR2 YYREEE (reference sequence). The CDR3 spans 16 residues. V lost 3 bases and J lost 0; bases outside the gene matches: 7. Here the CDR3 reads CASSSRSGKSTDTQYF. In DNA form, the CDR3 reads TGTGCCAGCAGCTCAAGGAGCGGGAAAAGCACAGATACGCAGTATTTT.

Written as DNA, the CDR3 is TGTGCCAGCAGTTTTGTACTAGCGGGACTAGATGAGCAGTTCTTC. Amino acids: CASSFVLAGLDEQFF. The rearrangement links TRBV28 to TRBJ2-1, with 10 bases fitting TRBD2. CDR1 is MDHEN, CDR2 SYDVKM, per germline. CDR3 length equals 15 residues. V shed 3 bases and J 8 bases; nucleotides not matched to a gene: 7.

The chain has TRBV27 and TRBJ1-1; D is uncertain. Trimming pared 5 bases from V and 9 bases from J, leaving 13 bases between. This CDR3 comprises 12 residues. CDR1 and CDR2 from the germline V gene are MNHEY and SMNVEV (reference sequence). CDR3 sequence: CASSHPGKQAFF. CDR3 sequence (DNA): TGTGCCAGCAGTCATCCGGGAAAACAAGCTTTCTTT.

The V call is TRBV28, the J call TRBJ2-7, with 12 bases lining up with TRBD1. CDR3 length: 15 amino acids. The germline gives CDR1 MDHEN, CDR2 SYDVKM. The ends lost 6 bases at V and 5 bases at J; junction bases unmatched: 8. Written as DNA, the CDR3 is TGTGCCAGCAGGGCTTGGGGGACAGGGGGCCACGAGCAGTACTTC. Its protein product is CASRAWGTGGHEQYF.